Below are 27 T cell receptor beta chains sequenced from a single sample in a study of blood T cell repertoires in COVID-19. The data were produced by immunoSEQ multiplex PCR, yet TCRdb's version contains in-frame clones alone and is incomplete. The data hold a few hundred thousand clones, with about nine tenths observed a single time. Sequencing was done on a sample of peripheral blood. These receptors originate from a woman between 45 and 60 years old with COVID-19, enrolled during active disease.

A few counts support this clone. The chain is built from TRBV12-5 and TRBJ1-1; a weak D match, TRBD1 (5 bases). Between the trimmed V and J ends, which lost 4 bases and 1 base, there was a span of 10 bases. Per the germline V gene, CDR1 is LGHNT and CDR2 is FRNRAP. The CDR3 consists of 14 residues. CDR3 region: CASGSQVKNTEAFF. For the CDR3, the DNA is TGTGCTAGTGGTTCACAGGTCAAGAACACTGAAGCTTTCTTT.

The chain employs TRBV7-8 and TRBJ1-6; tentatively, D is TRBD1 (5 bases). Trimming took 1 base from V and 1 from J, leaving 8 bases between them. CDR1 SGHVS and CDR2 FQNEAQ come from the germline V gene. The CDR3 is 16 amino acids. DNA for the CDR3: TGTGCCAGCAGCTTAGAGACAGCTTCCTATAATTCACCCCTCCACTTT. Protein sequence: CASSLETASYNSPLHF.

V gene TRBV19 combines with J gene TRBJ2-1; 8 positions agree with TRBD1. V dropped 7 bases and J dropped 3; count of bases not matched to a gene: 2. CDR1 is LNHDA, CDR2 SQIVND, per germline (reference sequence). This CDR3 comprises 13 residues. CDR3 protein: CASTDRVYNEQFF. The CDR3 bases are TGTGCCAGTACGGACAGGGTCTACAATGAGCAGTTCTTC.

The CDR3 DNA reads as TGTGCCAGCAGCAAGTTAGTTAGCAATCAGCCCCAGCATTTT. Its translation: CASSKLVSNQPQHF. This chain joins TRBV21-1 and TRBJ1-5. TRBV21-1 is a pseudogene locus. There are 14 residues in the CDR3.

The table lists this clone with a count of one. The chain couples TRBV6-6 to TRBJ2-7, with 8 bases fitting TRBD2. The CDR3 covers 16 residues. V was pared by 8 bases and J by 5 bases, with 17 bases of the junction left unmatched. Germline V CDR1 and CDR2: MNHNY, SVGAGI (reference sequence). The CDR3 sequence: CASATPGGAVYHEQYF. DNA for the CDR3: TGTGCCAGCGCGACCCCGGGGGGGGCGGTTTACCACGAGCAGTACTTC.

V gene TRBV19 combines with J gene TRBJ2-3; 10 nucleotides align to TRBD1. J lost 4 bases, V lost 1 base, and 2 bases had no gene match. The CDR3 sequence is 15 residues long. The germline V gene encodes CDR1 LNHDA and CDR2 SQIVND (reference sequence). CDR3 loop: CASSIGTGGADTQYF. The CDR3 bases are TGTGCCAGTAGTATAGGGACAGGGGGGGCAGATACGCAGTATTTT. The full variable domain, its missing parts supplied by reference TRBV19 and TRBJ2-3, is DGGITQSPKYLFRKEGQNVTLSCEQNLNHDAMYWYRQDPGQGLRLIYYSQIVNDFQKGDIAEGYSVSREKKESFPLTVTSAQKNPTAFYLCASSIGTGGADTQYFGPGTRLTVL.

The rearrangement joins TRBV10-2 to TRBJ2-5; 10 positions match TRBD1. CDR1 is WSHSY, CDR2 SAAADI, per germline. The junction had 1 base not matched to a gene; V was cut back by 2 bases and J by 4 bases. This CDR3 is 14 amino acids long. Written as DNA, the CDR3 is TGCGCCAGCAGTGAGGGACAGGGGGGAGAGACCCAGTACTTC. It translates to CASSEGQGGETQYF.

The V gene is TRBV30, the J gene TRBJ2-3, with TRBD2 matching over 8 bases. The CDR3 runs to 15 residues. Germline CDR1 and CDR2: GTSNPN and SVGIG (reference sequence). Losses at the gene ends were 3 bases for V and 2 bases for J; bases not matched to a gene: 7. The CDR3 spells CAWSGGRTLTDTQYF. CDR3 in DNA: TGTGCCTGGAGCGGCGGGAGGACTCTCACAGATACGCAGTATTTT.

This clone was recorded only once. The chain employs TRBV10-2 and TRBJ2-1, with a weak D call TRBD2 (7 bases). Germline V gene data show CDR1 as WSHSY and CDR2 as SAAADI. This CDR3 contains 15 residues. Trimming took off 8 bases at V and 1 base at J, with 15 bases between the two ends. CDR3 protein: CASRGAGSSYNEQFF. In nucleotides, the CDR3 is TGCGCCAGCCGGGGGGCGGGGAGTTCCTACAATGAGCAGTTCTTC.

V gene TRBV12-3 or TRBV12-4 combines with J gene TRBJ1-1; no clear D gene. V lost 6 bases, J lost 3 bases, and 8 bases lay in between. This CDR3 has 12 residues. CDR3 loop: CASSPRYTEAFF. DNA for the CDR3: TGTGCCAGCAGCCCTCGGTACACTGAAGCTTTCTTT.

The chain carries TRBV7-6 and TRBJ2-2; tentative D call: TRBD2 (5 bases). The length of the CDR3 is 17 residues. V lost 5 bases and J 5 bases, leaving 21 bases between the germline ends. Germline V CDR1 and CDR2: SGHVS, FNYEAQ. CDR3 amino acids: CASSPKGDSLTTGELFF. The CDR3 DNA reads TGTGCCAGCAGCCCTAAGGGAGACTCCCTCACAACCGGGGAGCTGTTTTTT.

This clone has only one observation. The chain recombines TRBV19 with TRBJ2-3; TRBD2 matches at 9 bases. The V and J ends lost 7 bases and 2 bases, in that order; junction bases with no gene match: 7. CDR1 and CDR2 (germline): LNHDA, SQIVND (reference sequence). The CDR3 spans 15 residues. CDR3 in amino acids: CASTKLAGATDTQYF. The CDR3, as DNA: TGTGCCAGTACGAAATTAGCGGGAGCCACAGATACGCAGTATTTT.

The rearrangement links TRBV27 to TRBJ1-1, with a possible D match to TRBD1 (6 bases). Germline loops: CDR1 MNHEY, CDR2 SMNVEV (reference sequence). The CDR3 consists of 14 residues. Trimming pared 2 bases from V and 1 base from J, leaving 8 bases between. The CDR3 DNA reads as TGTGCCAGCAGTTTACAGGGGACGAACACTGAAGCTTTCTTT. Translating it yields CASSLQGTNTEAFF.

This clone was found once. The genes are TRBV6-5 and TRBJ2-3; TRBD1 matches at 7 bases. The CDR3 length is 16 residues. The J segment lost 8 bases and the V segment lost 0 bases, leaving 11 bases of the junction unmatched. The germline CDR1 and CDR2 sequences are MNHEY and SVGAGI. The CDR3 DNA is TGTGCCAGCAGTTACTCGAGGGACAGCCGCCTAAGTACGCAGTATTTT. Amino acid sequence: CASSYSRDSRLSTQYF.

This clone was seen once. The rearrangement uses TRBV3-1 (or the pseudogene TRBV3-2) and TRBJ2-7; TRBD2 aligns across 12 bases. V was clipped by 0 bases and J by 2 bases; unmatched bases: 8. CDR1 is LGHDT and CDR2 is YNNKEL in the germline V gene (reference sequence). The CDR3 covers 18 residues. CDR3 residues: CASSQERPGLAGTYEQYF. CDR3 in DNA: TGTGCCAGCAGCCAAGAAAGGCCCGGACTAGCGGGAACCTACGAGCAGTACTTC.

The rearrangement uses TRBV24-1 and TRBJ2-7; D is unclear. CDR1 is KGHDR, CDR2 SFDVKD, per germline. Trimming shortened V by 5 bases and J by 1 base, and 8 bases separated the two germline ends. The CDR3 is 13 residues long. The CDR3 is CATSGDKSYEQYF. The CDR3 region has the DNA TGTGCCACCAGTGGAGACAAGTCCTACGAGCAGTACTTC.

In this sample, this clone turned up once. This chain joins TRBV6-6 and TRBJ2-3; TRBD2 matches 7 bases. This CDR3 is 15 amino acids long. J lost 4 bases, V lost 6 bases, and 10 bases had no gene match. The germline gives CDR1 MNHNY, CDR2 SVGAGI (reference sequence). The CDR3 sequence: CASRAGTGGSDTQYF. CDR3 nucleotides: TGTGCCAGCAGGGCCGGGACGGGGGGTTCAGATACGCAGTATTTT.

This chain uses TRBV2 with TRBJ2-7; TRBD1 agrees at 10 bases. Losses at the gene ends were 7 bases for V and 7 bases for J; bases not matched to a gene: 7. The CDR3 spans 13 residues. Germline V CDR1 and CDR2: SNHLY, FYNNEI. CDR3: CASTGQGLTEQYF. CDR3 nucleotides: TGTGCCAGCACGGGACAGGGGTTAACTGAGCAGTACTTC.

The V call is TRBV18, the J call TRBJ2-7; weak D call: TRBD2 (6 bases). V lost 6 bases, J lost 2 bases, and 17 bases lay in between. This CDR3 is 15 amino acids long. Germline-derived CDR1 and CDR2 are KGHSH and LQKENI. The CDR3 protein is CASSPGTGSPYEQYF. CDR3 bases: TGTGCCAGCTCCCCTGGAACCGGGAGTCCCTACGAGCAGTACTTC.

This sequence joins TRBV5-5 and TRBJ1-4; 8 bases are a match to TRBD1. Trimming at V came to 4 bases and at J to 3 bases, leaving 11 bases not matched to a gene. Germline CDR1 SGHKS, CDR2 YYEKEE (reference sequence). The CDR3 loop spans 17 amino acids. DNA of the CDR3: TGTGCCAGCAGCCCGCAACCGACAGGGGCAGCTAATGAAAAACTGTTTTTT. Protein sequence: CASSPQPTGAANEKLFF.

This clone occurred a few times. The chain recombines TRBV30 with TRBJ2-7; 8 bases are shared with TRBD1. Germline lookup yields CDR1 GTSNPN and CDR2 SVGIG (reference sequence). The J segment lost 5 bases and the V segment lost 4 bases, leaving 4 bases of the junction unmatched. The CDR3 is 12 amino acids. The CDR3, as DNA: TGTGCCTGGACCCGGACAGGGAACGAGCAGTACTTC. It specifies CAWTRTGNEQYF.

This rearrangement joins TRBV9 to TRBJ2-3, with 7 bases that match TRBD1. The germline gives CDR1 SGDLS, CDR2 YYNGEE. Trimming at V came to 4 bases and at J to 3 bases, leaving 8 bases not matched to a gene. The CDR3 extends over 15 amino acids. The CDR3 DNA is TGTGCCAGCAGCCCCAGGGACAGTGGGACAGATACGCAGTATTTT. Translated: CASSPRDSGTDTQYF.

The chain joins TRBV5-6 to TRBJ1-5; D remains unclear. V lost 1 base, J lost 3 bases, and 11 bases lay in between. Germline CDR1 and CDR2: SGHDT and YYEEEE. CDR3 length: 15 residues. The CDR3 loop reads CASSLLSTVNQPQHF. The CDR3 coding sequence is TGTGCCAGCAGCTTGTTAAGTACGGTCAATCAGCCCCAGCATTTT.

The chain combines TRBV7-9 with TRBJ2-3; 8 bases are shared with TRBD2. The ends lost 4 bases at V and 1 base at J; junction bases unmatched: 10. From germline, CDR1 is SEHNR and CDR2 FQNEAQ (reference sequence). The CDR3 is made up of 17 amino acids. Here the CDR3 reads CASSSAGAGVRTDTQYF. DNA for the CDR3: TGTGCCAGCAGCTCCGCTGGAGCGGGGGTGCGCACAGATACGCAGTATTTT.

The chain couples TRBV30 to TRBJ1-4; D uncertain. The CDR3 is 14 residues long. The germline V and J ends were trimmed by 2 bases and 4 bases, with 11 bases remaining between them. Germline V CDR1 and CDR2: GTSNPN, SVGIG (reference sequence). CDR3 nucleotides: TGTGCCTGGAGTCCGTCGCGACTTAATGAAAAACTGTTTTTT. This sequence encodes CAWSPSRLNEKLFF.

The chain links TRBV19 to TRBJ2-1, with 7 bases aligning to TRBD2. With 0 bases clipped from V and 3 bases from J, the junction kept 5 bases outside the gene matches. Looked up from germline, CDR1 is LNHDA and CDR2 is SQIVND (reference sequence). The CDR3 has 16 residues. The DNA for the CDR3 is TGTGCCAGTAGTATAGAAATAGCGGGCAGCTACAATGAGCAGTTCTTC. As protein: CASSIEIAGSYNEQFF.

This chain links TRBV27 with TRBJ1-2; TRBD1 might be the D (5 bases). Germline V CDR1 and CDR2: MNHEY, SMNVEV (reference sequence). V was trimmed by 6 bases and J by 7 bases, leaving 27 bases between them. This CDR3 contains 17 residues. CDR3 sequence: CASSIKPTQTERFGYTF. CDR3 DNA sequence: TGTGCCAGCAGCATCAAACCTACCCAGACAGAACGTTTTGGCTACACCTTC.